Listed here is a single TCR beta chain. Its specificity is not known. Each sorted subset replicate got 200 ng genomic DNA, tens of thousands of genomes. In the original workflow: For the immunoSEQ data, sequences were junction-only without quality scores, so filtering differed. Sequenced by immunoSEQ multiplex PCR; TCRdb stores in-frame clones only, minus some. The DNA gave D and trimming, while V, J and clone size come from that table. Among over 2,000,000 clones listed, approximately 92% were seen once. The V and J ends lost 2 bases and 6 bases, in that order; junction bases with no gene match: 12. The CDR3 runs 17 residues. Germline values: CDR1 SGDLS, CDR2 YYNGEE. Naive CD8 cells comprised CD45RO-negative, CCR7-positively selected cells, excluding terminally differentiated effector memory CD45RA+ cells. These data are taken from a study of shared clonotypes between healthy human individuals. Whole-study findings and limits: Among donors, the sharing of clonotypes was expected to be influenced by sequencing depth. Estimated clonotype richness was generally higher in naive than memory subsets.

This chain connects TRBV9 to TRBJ2-1; 9 nucleotides match TRBD2. Material: naive CD8+ T cells from PBMCs. This sequence was found in a man aged 18-30 years in good health. Some clones in this sample may be carry-over from other donors' samples. CDR3 loop: CASSVLGTSGRPNEQFF. In DNA form, the CDR3 reads TGTGCCAGCAGCGTCTTGGGAACTAGCGGGCGCCCCAATGAGCAGTTCTTC.